This T cell receptor beta chain derives from a study of early T cells in non-severe SARS-CoV-2 infection. TCRdb recomputed calls from the 5' RACE reads with MiXCR, one row per CDR3 protein. The table includes about 110,000 distinct CDR3 sequences, roughly an eighth detected once. The germline gives CDR1 SGHRS, CDR2 YFSETQ. CDR3 length: 13 amino acids. Trimming shortened V by 5 bases and J by 4 bases, and 10 bases separated the two germline ends. This chain uses TRBV5-1 with TRBJ2-1; D not certain. This receptor was identified in an adult who was a healthcare worker with PCR-confirmed SARS-CoV-2 infection or an uninfected control (not recorded which). The sequenced sample consisted of whole blood. The CDR3 protein is CASRPIRYNEQFF. CDR3 coding DNA: TGCGCCAGCAGACCTATCCGATACAATGAGCAGTTCTTC. The full variable domain, rest sourced from reference TRBV5-1 and TRBJ2-1, is KAGVTQTPRYLIKTRGQQVTLSCSPISGHRSVSWYQQTPGQGLQFLFEYFSETQRNKGNFPGRFSGRQFSNSRSEMNVSTLELGDSALYLCASRPIRYNEQFFGPGTRLTVL.